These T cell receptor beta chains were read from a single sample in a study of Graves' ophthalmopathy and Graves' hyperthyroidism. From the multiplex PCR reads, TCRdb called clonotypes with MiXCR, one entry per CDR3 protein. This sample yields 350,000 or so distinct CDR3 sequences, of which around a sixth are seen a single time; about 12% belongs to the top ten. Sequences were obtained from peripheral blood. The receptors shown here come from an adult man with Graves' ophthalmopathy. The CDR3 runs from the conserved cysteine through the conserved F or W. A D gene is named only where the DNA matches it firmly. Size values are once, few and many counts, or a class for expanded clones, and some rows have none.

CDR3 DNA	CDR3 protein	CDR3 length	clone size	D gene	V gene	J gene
TGCAGTGCTAGAGATCCTGCACCCCGGGGCTACGAGCAGTACTTC	CSARDPAPRGYEQYF	15	many	NA	TRBV20-1	TRBJ2-7
TGTGCTAACGTGACATACATGAACACTGAAGCTTTCTTT	CANVTYMNTEAFF	13	many	NA	TRBV12-5	TRBJ1-1
TGTGCCAGCAGTTTCGGTGATAACGAGCAGTACTTC	CASSFGDNEQYF	12	few	NA	TRBV6-5	TRBJ2-7
TGTGCCAGCAGCCCCGGGACTAGCGGGGGCCACGAGCAGTACTTC	CASSPGTSGGHEQYF	15	NA	TRBD2	TRBV7-2	TRBJ2-7
TGTGCCGCTGGGGCAAAGGGACAGGGACAAGAGACCCAGTACTTC	CAAGAKGQGQETQYF	15	NA	TRBD1	TRBV15	TRBJ2-5
TGTGCCAGCAGTCGACGGGTCGGCACAGATACGCAGTATTTT	CASSRRVGTDTQYF	14	many	NA	TRBV12-3/TRBV12-4	TRBJ2-3
TGTGCCAGCAGTCCTAGCGGGAGGGCAGGGGAGACCCAGTACTTC	CASSPSGRAGETQYF	15	few	TRBD2	TRBV12-3/TRBV12-4	TRBJ2-5
TGCGCCAGCAGCCAAGACCCGATGGGGGGCCGGGAGACCCAGTACTTC	CASSQDPMGGRETQYF	16	NA	NA	TRBV4-1	TRBJ2-5
TGCGCCAGCAGCAAGACAGGTGGGGGAGAGACCCAGTACTTC	CASSKTGGGETQYF	14	few	NA	TRBV5-1	TRBJ2-5
TGCAGTGCCAATATTAAAACAGGGAGAAACACCATATATTTT	CSANIKTGRNTIYF	14	many	NA	TRBV20-1	TRBJ1-3
TGTGCCAGCAGTTTGGAGGGGCATGGCTACACCTTC	CASSLEGHGYTF	12	many	NA	TRBV12-3/TRBV12-4	TRBJ1-2
TGTGCCAGCAGTTCGCCGGGACAGGGGGACTATGGCTACACCTTC	CASSSPGQGDYGYTF	15	NA	TRBD1	TRBV6-2/TRBV6-3	TRBJ1-2
TGTGCCATCAGAGGACGGGGCTCCTACGAGCAGTACTTC	CAIRGRGSYEQYF	13	many	NA	TRBV10-3	TRBJ2-7
TGTGCCAGCAGCGAAAGACTAGCGGGAGGTGAGCAGTACTTC	CASSERLAGGEQYF	14	many	TRBD2	TRBV7-2	TRBJ2-7
TGCGCCAGCAGCCCACCGGGTCACGAGCAGTACTTC	CASSPPGHEQYF	12	many	NA	TRBV5-1	TRBJ2-7
TGTGCCAGCAGTTCTAGCTTAGTGGGCTCCTACGAGCAGTACTTC	CASSSSLVGSYEQYF	15	many	NA	TRBV2	TRBJ2-7
TGTGCCAGCAGCTCTAACTTTTTACTAGCGGGAGAAGAGACCCAGTACTTC	CASSSNFLLAGEETQYF	17	many	TRBD2	TRBV11-2	TRBJ2-5
TGTGCCAGCAGTAGGTCGACAGGGTTTAATGGCTACACCTTC	CASSRSTGFNGYTF	14	many	TRBD1	TRBV12-3/TRBV12-4	TRBJ1-2
TGTGCCACCAGTGACAGCGGCAGGGAGCAGCCCCAGCATTTT	CATSDSGREQPQHF	14	many	NA	TRBV24-1	TRBJ1-5
TGTGCCAGCAGTGGAATCTTATACGGCTATGGCTACACCTTC	CASSGILYGYGYTF	14	many	NA	TRBV6-1	TRBJ1-2
TGTGCCTACCCACACGGACAAAGCAGTAATTCACCCCCCCACTTT	CAYPHGQSSNSPPHF	15	many	NA	TRBV30	TRBJ1-6
TGTGCCAGCGCGCGGGACCATCTACAGGTCGAGCAGTACTTC	CASARDHLQVEQYF	14	NA	NA	TRBV19	TRBJ2-7
TGTGCCAGCAGTTATACGGGACTAGCGGGGATGACCCAGTACTTC	CASSYTGLAGMTQYF	15	many	TRBD2	TRBV6-5	TRBJ2-5
TGTGCCAGCAGTTTTGGACTAGCGGGAGGGTCCTTAGCCAAAAACATTCAGTACTTC	CASSFGLAGGSLAKNIQYF	19	NA	TRBD2	TRBV12-3/TRBV12-4	TRBJ2-4
TGTGCCAGCAGCCAAGGGGGGAGGAGGGCTTTCTTT	CASSQGGRRAFF	12	many	NA	TRBV4-2	TRBJ1-1
TGTGCCAGCAGCTTTCAAGAGAACACTGAAGCTTTCTTT	CASSFQENTEAFF	13	many	NA	TRBV7-6	TRBJ1-1
TGTGCCAGCAGCCTACAGGGGCGGCTCGGCTATGGCTACACCTTC	CASSLQGRLGYGYTF	15	many	TRBD1	TRBV7-2	TRBJ1-2
TGTGCCAGCAGCCCGAGACAGGATTACGAGCAGTACTTC	CASSPRQDYEQYF	13	many	NA	TRBV12-3/TRBV12-4	TRBJ2-7
TGCGCCAGCAGCCAAGGGGAAGCAGGGGAGCAAGAGACCCAGTACTTC	CASSQGEAGEQETQYF	16	many	NA	TRBV4-1	TRBJ2-5
TGTGCCTGGAGATTGGCGCCCTTGTACGAGCAGTACTTC	CAWRLAPLYEQYF	13	NA	NA	TRBV30	TRBJ2-7
TGTGCCTGGCGCGGGACTGGACTAGCGGGAGGGCCGAACACCGGGGAGCTGTTTTTT	CAWRGTGLAGGPNTGELFF	19	many	TRBD2	TRBV30	TRBJ2-2
TGCGCCAGCAGCCTCGGACACGACGAGACCCAGTACTTC	CASSLGHDETQYF	13	many	NA	TRBV5-1	TRBJ2-5
TGTGCCAGCAGATATGATAGGCAAACTAACACCGGGGAGCTGTTTTTT	CASRYDRQTNTGELFF	16	NA	NA	TRBV27	TRBJ2-2
TGTGCCAGCACCCAACCAGGGGGCAGGACTGAAGCTTTCTTT	CASTQPGGRTEAFF	14	many	TRBD1	TRBV6-1	TRBJ1-1
TGTGCCAGCAGCCAAGAGGGGGGGACAGGGGCTAACTATGGCTACACCTTC	CASSQEGGTGANYGYTF	17	many	TRBD1	TRBV4-2	TRBJ1-2
TGTGCCAGCAGTTACGGCGGCCAGGGGCAAGAGACCCAGTACTTC	CASSYGGQGQETQYF	15	many	NA	TRBV6-2/TRBV6-3	TRBJ2-5
TGTGCCAGCAGCCACCAGGGTCGGGGTCGCACCGGGGAGCTGTTTTTT	CASSHQGRGRTGELFF	16	many	NA	TRBV6-2/TRBV6-3	TRBJ2-2
TGCGCCAGCAGCCTGTGGGACAGTTCTGGCTACACCTTC	CASSLWDSSGYTF	13	many	TRBD1	TRBV5-1	TRBJ1-2
TGCGCCAGCAGCTTCAGCGGGCGGAGGAACACCGGGGAGCTGTTTTTT	CASSFSGRRNTGELFF	16	many	NA	TRBV5-1	TRBJ2-2
TGTGCCAGCAGCCCCCGAGCTCGACAGGGGGGCTTTGAAGCTTTCTTT	CASSPRARQGGFEAFF	16	few	TRBD1	TRBV4-2	TRBJ1-1
TGTGCCACCAGCAGCCACGACAGGTACCAAGAGACCCAGTACTTC	CATSSHDRYQETQYF	15	many	NA	TRBV15	TRBJ2-5
TGTGCCAGCAGTTGGGATCAAGAGACCCAGTACTTC	CASSWDQETQYF	12	many	NA	TRBV12-3/TRBV12-4	TRBJ2-5
TGTGCCAGCTGTCCTCAGGGGGCTTCGAACACCGGGGAGCTGTTTTTT	CASCPQGASNTGELFF	16	NA	TRBD1	TRBV18	TRBJ2-2
TGCAGTGCTCACCTTACAGGGAAGAGATATGGCTACACCTTC	CSAHLTGKRYGYTF	14	many	NA	TRBV20-1	TRBJ1-2
TGTGCCAGCAGTGATCCTTTGAACACCGGGGAGCTGTTTTTT	CASSDPLNTGELFF	14	many	NA	TRBV6-1	TRBJ2-2
TGTGCCAGCAGAAAAAACACCTACGAGCAGTACTTC	CASRKNTYEQYF	12	many	NA	TRBV7-2	TRBJ2-7
TGCGCCAGCAGCTTACTAGGCGGCCGGGACCCCGGGGCTTTCTTT	CASSLLGGRDPGAFF	15	many	NA	TRBV5-1	TRBJ1-1
TGTGCCAGCAGCGGATACAGAGGGATGAACACTGAAGCTTTCTTT	CASSGYRGMNTEAFF	15	many	NA	TRBV9	TRBJ1-1
TGTGCCAGCAGTTTAGAGGGCTCCTCTGGAAACACCATATATTTT	CASSLEGSSGNTIYF	15	many	NA	TRBV12-3/TRBV12-4	TRBJ1-3
TGTGCCAGCAGCTTAGTGGGCCCGACGAGGACCGGGGAGCTGTTTTTT	CASSLVGPTRTGELFF	16	many	NA	TRBV11-2	TRBJ2-2
TGTGCCAGCAGCAGGGGGGAGGGGGTAGAAGCTTTCTTT	CASSRGEGVEAFF	13	many	NA	TRBV7-9	TRBJ1-1
TGTGCCAGTAGTATAGGCGGGACCCAGCATTTT	CASSIGGTQHF	11	many	NA	TRBV19	TRBJ1-5
TGTGCCAGCTCTAACCAGGTCTCCTACGAGCAGTACTTC	CASSNQVSYEQYF	13	many	NA	TRBV6-2/TRBV6-3	TRBJ2-7
TGTGCCAGCAGTGCGATGTCGGCGGGGTTTTCCACAGATACGCAGTATTTT	CASSAMSAGFSTDTQYF	17	NA	NA	TRBV6-1	TRBJ2-3